Listed here are 2 T cell receptor beta chains from one sample, sequenced in a study of T cell clonotyping in hematopoietic cell transplantation. Some clones are missing from TCRdb's copy, which holds only in-frame ones; the method was immunoSEQ multiplex PCR. The data contain about 5,900 clones, 75% to 90% of them singletons. Sequences were derived from peripheral blood mononuclear cells, sampled 100 days after allogeneic stem cell transplant. All receptors come from a male patient aged 40 to 50 who had an allogeneic stem cell transplant from an unrelated donor, so the T cells may come from the graft donor. Some clones in this sample may be carry-over from other donors' samples.

The rearrangement links TRBV5-1 to TRBJ2-5; 8 nucleotides align to TRBD1. J was trimmed by 5 bases and V by 0 bases; bases with no gene match: 0. The CDR3 sequence is 13 residues long. Germline V lookup: CDR1 SGHRS, CDR2 YFSETQ. CDR3 DNA sequence: TGCGCCAGCAGCTTGGACAGGGGGGAGACCCAGTACTTC. Its translation is CASSLDRGETQYF.

V usage is TRBV28 and J usage is TRBJ2-4; the D is unclear. This CDR3 has 13 residues. The germline gives CDR1 MDHEN, CDR2 SYDVKM. With 6 bases removed from V and 6 bases from J, the gap between germline ends came to 12 bases. The CDR3: CASSRLPLNIQYF. For the CDR3, the DNA is TGTGCCAGCAGCCGACTCCCCTTAAACATTCAGTACTTC.